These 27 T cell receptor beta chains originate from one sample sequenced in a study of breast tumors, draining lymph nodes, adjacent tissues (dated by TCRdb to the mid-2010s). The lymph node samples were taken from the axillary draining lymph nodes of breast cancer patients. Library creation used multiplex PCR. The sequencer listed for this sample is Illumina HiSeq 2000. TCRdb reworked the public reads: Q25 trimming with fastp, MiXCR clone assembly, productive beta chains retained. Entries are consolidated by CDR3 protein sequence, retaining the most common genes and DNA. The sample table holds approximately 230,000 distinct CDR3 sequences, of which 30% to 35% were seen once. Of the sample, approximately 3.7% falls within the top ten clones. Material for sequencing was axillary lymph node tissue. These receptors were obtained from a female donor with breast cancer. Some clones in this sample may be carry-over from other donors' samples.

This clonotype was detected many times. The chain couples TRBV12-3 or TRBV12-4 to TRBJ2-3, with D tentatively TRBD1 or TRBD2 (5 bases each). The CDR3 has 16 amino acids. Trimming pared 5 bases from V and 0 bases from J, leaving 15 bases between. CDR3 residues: CASSPGRFTSTDTQYF. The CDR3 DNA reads TGTGCCAGCAGTCCGGGACGCTTTACTAGCACAGATACGCAGTATTTT.

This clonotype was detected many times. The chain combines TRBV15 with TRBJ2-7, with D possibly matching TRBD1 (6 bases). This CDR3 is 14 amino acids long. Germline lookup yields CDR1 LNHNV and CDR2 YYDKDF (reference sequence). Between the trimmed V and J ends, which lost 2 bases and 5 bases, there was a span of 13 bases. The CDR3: CATSRRPTGDEQYF. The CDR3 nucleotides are TGTGCCACCAGCAGACGTCCGACAGGCGACGAGCAGTACTTC.

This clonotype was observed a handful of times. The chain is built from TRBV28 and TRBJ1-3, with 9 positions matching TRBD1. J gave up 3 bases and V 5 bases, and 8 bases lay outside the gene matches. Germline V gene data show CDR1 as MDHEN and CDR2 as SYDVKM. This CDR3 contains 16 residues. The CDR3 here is CASSQTTGGGGNTIYF. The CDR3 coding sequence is TGTGCCAGCAGTCAGACCACAGGGGGCGGTGGAAACACCATATATTTT.

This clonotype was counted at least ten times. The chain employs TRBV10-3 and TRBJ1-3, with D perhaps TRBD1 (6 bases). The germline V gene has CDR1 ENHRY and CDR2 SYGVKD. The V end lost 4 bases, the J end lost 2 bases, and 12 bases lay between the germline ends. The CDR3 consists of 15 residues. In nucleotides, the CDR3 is TGTGCCATCAGTGCTGGGACAACTCCTGGAAACACCATATATTTT. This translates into CAISAGTTPGNTIYF.

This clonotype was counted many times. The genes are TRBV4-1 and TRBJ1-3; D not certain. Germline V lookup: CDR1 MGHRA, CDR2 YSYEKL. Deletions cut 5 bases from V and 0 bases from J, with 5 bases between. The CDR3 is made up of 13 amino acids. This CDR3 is CASSWDSGNTIYF. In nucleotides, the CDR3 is TGCGCCAGCAGCTGGGACTCTGGAAACACCATATATTTT.

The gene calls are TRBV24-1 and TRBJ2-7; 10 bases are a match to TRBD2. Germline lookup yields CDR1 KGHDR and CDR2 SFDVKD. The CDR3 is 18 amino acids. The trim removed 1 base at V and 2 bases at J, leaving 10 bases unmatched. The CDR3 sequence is CATSDLKPSGRTPYEQYF. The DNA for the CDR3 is TGTGCCACCAGTGATTTAAAGCCTAGCGGGAGAACCCCCTACGAGCAGTACTTC.

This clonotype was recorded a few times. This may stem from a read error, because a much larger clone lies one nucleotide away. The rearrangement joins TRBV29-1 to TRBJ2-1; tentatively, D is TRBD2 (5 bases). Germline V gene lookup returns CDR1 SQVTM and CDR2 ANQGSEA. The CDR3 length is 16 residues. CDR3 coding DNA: TGCAGCCACTCACTAGGCACCTCAACCGGGTACAATGATCAGTTCTTC. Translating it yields CSHSLGTSTGYNDQFF.

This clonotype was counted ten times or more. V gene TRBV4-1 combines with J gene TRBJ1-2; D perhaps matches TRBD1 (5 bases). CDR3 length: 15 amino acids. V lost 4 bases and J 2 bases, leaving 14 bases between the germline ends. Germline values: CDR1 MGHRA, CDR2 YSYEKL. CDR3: CASSRRDPLNYGYTF. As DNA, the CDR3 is TGCGCCAGCAGCCGCCGGGACCCCTTAAACTATGGCTACACCTTC.

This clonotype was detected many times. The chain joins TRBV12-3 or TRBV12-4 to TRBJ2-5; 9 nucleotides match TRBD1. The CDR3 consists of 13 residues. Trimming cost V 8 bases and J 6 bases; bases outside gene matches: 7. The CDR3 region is CASRRDRAKTQYF. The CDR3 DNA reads TGTGCCAGCCGCCGGGACAGGGCAAAGACCCAGTACTTC.

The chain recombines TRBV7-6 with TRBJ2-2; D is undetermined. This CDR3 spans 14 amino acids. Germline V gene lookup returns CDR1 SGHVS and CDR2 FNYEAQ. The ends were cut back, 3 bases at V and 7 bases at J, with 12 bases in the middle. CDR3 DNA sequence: TGTGCCAGCAGCTTCCTGTTCGGAAGCGGGGAGCTGTTTTTT. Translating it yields CASSFLFGSGELFF. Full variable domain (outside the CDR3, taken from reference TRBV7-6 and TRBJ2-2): GAGVSQSPRYKVTKRGQDVALRCDPISGHVSLYWYRQALGQGPEFLTYFNYEAQQDKSGLPNDRFSAERPEGSISTLTIQRTEQRDSAMYRCASSFLFGSGELFFGEGSRLTVL.

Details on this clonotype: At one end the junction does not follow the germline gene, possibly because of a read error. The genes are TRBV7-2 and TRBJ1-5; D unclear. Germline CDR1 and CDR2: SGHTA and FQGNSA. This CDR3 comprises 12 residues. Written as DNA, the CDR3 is TGTGTCAGCAGCAATAGGTATCGGCCCCAGCATTTT. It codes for CVSSNRYRPQHF. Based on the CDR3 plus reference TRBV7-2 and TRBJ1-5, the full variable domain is GAGVSQSPSNKVTEKGKDVELRCDPISGHTALYWYRQSLGQGLEFLIYFQGNSAPDKSGLPSDRFSAERTGGSVSTLTIQRTQQEDSAVYLCVSSNRYRPQHFGDGTRLSIL.

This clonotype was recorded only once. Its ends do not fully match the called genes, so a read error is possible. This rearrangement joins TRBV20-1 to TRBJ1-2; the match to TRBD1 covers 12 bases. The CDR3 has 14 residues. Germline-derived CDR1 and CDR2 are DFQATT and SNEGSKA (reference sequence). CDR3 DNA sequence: TGCAGTGCCGCTGGGACAGGGGGCAACTATGGCGACACCTTC. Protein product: CSAAGTGGNYGDTF.

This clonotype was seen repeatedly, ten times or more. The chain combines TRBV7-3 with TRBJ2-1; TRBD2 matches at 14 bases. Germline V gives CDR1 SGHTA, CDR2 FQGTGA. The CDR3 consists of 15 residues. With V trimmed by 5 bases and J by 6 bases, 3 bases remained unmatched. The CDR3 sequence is CASSIGTSGSNEQFF. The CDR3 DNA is TGTGCCAGCAGCATCGGGACTAGCGGGAGCAATGAGCAGTTCTTC.

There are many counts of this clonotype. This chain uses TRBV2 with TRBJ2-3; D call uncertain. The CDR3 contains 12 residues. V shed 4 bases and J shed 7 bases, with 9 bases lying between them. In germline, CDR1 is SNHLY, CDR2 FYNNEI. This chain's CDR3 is CASSGDRNTQYF. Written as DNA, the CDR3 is TGTGCCAGCAGTGGGGATAGAAATACGCAGTATTTT.

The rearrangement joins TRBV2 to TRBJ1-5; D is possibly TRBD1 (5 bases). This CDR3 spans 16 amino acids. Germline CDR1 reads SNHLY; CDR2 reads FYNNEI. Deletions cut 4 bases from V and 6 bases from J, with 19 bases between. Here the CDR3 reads CASSATGLGLRQPQHF. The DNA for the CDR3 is TGTGCCAGCAGTGCCACAGGACTGGGACTTCGTCAGCCCCAGCATTTT.

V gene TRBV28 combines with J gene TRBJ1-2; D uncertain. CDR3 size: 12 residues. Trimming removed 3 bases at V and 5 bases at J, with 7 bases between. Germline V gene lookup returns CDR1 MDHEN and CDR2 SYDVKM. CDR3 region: CASSLNKYGYTF. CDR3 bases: TGTGCCAGCAGTTTGAACAAGTATGGCTACACCTTC.

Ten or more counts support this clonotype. The CDR3 sequence: CSAVLATQETQYF. The DNA of the CDR3 is TGCAGTGCTGTACTAGCAACGCAAGAGACCCAGTACTTC. J is TRBJ2-5 and V is TRBV20-1; D is possibly TRBD2 (6 bases). The V end lost 5 bases, the J end lost 2 bases, and 12 bases lay between the germline ends. This CDR3 has 13 amino acids. CDR1 DFQATT and CDR2 SNEGSKA come from the germline V gene (reference sequence).

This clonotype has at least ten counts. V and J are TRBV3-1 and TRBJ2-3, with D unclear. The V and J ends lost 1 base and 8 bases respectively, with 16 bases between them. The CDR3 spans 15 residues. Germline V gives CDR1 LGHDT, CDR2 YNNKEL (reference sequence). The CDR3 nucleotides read TGTGCCAGCAGCCAAGGGGCAGATGCTCGCGGTACGCAGTATTTT. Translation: CASSQGADARGTQYF.

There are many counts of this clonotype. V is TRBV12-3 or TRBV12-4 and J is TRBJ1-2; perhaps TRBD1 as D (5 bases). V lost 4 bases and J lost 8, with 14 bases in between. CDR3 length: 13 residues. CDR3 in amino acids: CASSSNRDSGYTF. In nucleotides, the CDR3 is TGTGCCAGCAGTTCAAATCGGGACTCCGGCTACACCTTC.

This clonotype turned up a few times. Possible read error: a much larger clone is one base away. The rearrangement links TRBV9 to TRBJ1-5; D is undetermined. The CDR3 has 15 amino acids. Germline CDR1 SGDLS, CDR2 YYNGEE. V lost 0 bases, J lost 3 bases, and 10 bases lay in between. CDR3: CASSVGGQANQPQHF. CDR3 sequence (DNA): TGTGCCAGCAGCGTAGGTGGGCAGGCCAATCAGCCCCAGCATTTT.

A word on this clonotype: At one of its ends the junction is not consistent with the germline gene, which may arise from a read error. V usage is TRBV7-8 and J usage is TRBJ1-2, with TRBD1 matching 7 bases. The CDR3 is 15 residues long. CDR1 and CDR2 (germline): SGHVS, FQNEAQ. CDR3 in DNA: TGTGCCAGCAGCACACGACAGGGCGCTAACTATGGCTACCCCTTC. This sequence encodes CASSTRQGANYGYPF.

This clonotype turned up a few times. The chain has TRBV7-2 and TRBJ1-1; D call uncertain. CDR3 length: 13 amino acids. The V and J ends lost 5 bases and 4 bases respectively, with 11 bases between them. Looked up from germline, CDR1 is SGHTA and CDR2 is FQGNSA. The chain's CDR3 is CASSTGGLTEAFF. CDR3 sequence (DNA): TGTGCCAGCAGCACCGGAGGCCTCACTGAAGCTTTCTTT.

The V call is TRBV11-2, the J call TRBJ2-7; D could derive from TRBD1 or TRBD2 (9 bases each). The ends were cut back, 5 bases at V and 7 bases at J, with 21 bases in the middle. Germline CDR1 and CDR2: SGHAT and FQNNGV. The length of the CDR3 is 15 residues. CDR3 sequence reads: CASSLAGQGLEEQYF. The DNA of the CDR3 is TGTGCCAGCAGCCTAGCGGGACAGGGTTTAGAGGAGCAGTACTTC.

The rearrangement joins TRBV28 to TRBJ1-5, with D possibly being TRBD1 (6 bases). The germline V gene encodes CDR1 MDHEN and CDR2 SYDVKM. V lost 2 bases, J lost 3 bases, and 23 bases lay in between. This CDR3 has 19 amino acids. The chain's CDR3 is CASSLVPVRQGTSNQPQHF. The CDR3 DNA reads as TGTGCCAGCAGTTTAGTCCCCGTTCGGCAGGGGACATCCAATCAGCCCCAGCATTTT.

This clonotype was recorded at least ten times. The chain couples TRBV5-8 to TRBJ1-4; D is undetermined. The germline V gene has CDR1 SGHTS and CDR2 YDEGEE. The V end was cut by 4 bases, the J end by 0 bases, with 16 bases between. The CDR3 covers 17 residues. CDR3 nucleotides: TGTGCCAGCAGCCCGCGAGGACGGAATGCAACTAATGAAAAACTGTTTTTT. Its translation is CASSPRGRNATNEKLFF.

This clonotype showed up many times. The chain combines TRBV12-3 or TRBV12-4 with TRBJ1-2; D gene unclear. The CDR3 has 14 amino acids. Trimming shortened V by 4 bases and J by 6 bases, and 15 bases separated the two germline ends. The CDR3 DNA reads TGTGCCAGCAGTTCTCATTCAGGATTTGATGGCTACACCTTC. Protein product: CASSSHSGFDGYTF.

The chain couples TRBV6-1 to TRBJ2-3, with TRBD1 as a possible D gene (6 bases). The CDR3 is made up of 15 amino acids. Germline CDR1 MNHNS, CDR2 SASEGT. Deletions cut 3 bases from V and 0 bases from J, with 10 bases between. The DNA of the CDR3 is TGTGCCAGCAGTGACAGGGGCGGGAGCACAGATACGCAGTATTTT. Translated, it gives CASSDRGGSTDTQYF.